This T cell receptor beta chain was profiled in a study of blood T cell repertoires in COVID-19. Overall study: The United States, Italy and Spain supplied acute and convalescent COVID-19 samples. T cells, B-cell-depleted T cells, or PBMCs provided the cDNA or gDNA that served as material.

Per the authors' pipeline: Amplification of reference gene primers provided the estimated nucleated cell counts. Using immunoSEQ multiplex PCR, the repertoire was profiled, and TCRdb retains in-frame clones only, with some absent. For V, J and clone size, that table is used; D and trimming come from the DNA. The sample carries about 400,000 clones, around 90% recorded once. The CDR3 covers 15 residues. Looked up from germline, CDR1 is MNHNS and CDR2 is SASEGT. As regards this clone: At one end the junction does not follow the germline gene, possibly because of a read error.

J is TRBJ1-2 and V is TRBV6-1; 7 bases line up with TRBD1. The clonotype comes from a human donor in a cohort sampled during active COVID-19. The sample taken for sequencing was peripheral blood. CDR3 coding DNA: TGTGCCAGCAGGGAAGGGGCAACAGGGGACTATGGCTACACCTTC. This codes for CASREGATGDYGYTF.